This record covers a single T cell receptor (beta chain). The antigen is undetermined. Following RNA extraction, reverse transcription yielded cDNA that acted as the sequencing template. Sequencing was performed with immunoSEQ multiplex PCR; in TCRdb, only in-frame clones are kept and a portion is missing. This table has hundreds of thousands of clones, around three fifths appearing once. This entry belongs to a study of CD8+ T cells in alopecia areata. Study as a whole: Patients received oral tofacitinib, 5 to 10 mg twice daily, for moderate-to-severe alopecia areata.

CDR1 WSHSY and CDR2 SAAADI come from the germline V gene. With 0 bases removed from V and 2 bases from J, the gap between germline ends came to 8 bases. The CDR3 loop spans 14 amino acids. Study-wide results and caveats: Scalp sequencing also captures normal skin's resident alphabeta T cells.

Lesional scalp tissue (obtained by punch biopsy) and peripheral blood were collected from alopecia areata patients. Sorted populations comprised CD4+ and CD8+ T cells obtained from PBMCs. This sequence originates from a human donor with alopecia areata. The rearrangement joins TRBV10-2 to TRBJ2-7; D gene uncertain. The sample consisted of CD4+ T cells sorted from blood, taken at week 0. CDR3 nucleotides: TGCGCCAGCAGTGAGTCGCCTATAACCTACGAGCAGTACTTC. It yields the protein CASSESPITYEQYF.